The sequence of this TCR beta chain was determined in a study of cytomegalovirus exposure and HLA in healthy donors. About the research overall: Earlier work reported 90 million to 120 million unique TCR beta sequences from some 170 million T cells. Study-level findings and limits: About 87% or about 30% of the time was how often most TCR beta V segments were productive, according to an earlier analysis. Later, an analysis showed that TCR beta chains associated with HLA were more clonally expanded than others that were equally common.

PCR employed 60 Vbeta and 13 Jbeta primers. Here immunoSEQ multiplex PCR was the method, and the copy in TCRdb shows in-frame clones only, minus some. The sample has fewer than 200,000 clones; around four fifths are singletons. Regarding this clone: The target antigen is unknown.

This CDR3 contains 15 residues. CDR1 is WSHSY and CDR2 is SAAADI in the germline V gene. Trimming removed 3 bases at V and 3 bases at J, with 14 bases between. The source material was PBMCs. This TCR came from a man in his forties or fifties in good health and CMV-seropositive. The J gene is TRBJ1-2, the V gene TRBV10-2; D is unclear. The CDR3 region is CASSDTGVGDYGYTF. The CDR3 DNA reads TGCGCCAGCAGTGACACCGGGGTAGGAGACTATGGCTACACCTTC.